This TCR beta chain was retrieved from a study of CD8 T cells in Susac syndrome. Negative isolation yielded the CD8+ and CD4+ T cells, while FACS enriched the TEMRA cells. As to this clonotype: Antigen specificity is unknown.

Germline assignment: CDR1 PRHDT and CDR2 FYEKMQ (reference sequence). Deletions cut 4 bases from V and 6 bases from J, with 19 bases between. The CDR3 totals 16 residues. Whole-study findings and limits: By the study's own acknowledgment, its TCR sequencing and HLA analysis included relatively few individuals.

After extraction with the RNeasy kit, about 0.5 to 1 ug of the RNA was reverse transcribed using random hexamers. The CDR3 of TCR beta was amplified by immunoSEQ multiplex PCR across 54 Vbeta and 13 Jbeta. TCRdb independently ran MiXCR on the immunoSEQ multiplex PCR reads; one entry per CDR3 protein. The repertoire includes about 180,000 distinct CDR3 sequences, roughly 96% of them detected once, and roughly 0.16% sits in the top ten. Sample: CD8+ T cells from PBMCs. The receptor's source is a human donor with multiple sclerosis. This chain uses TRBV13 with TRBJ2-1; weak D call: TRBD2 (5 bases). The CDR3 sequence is CASSSLSHSEGNEQFF. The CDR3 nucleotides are TGTGCCAGCAGCTCTCTGTCGCACAGTGAGGGCAATGAGCAGTTCTTC.